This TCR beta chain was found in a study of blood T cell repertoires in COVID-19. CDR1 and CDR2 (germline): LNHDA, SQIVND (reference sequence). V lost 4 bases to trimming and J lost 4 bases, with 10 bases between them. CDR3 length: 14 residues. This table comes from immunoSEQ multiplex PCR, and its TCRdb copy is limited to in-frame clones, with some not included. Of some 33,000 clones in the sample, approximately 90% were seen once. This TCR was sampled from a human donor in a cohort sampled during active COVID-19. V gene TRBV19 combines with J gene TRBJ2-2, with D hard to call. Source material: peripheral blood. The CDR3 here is CASSNRVFTGELFF. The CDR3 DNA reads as TGTGCCAGTAGTAACCGGGTCTTCACCGGGGAGCTGTTTTTT.